Following are 13 T cell receptor beta chains from one sample sequenced in a study of T-cell memory formation after mild COVID-19. One entry per CDR3 protein results from TCRdb running MiXCR on the 5' RACE reads. The data hold around 200,000 distinct CDR3 sequences, with 27% observed a single time. Sequencing input: PBMCs or a T cell subset sorted from them (not recorded which). The receptors come from an adult woman who had mild COVID-19 (a few samples of this study predate the infection). Cell type and time point are not known.

At least ten counts were recorded for this clonotype. This sequence joins TRBV10-3 and TRBJ2-7; 8 bases are shared with TRBD1. Germline V lookup: CDR1 ENHRY, CDR2 SYGVKD. The CDR3 covers 15 residues. V lost 1 base, J lost 3 bases, and 5 bases stayed unmatched. CDR3 sequence reads: CAISEWQGAIYEQYF. The DNA for the CDR3 is TGTGCCATCAGTGAGTGGCAGGGGGCTATCTACGAGCAGTACTTC.

V is TRBV25-1 and J is TRBJ1-2; no clear D gene. The CDR3 has 15 amino acids. Trimming pared 3 bases from V and 5 bases from J, leaving 16 bases between. Germline V lookup: CDR1 MGHDK, CDR2 SYGVNS. DNA for the CDR3: TGTGCCAGCAGTGATCCGAGAGACGTCCAATATGGCTACACCTTC. It codes for CASSDPRDVQYGYTF.

The chain uses TRBV14 and TRBJ1-3; the match to TRBD1 covers 8 bases. V trimming: 4 bases; J trimming: 4 bases; junction bases outside the gene matches: 6. The germline CDR1 and CDR2 sequences are SGHDN and FVKESK. This CDR3 spans 15 amino acids. The CDR3 spells CASSPIGTGGNTIYF. In DNA form, the CDR3 reads TGTGCCAGCAGCCCTATTGGGACAGGAGGAAACACCATATATTTT.

The chain is built from TRBV5-4 and TRBJ1-2, with a tentative D call TRBD1 (5 bases). The germline V gene encodes CDR1 SGHNT and CDR2 YYREEE (reference sequence). The CDR3 covers 14 residues. The V end was cut by 3 bases, the J end by 6 bases, with 15 bases between. CDR3 protein: CASSWFGGWDGYTF. Written as DNA, the CDR3 is TGTGCCAGCAGCTGGTTCGGGGGATGGGATGGCTACACCTTC.

As concerns this clonotype: Germline and junction disagree at one end, which may indicate a read error. The J gene is TRBJ1-2, the V gene TRBV19; 7 positions match TRBD1. In germline, CDR1 is LNHDA, CDR2 SQIVND (reference sequence). This CDR3 is 16 amino acids long. CDR3: CASSMSSSGQYYGYTF. The CDR3 coding sequence is TGTGCCAGCAGTATGTCGTCTTCGGGACAGTACTATGGCTACACCTTC.

This rearrangement joins TRBV15 to TRBJ2-7; D unresolved. The CDR3 is 14 residues long. Germline V gene lookup returns CDR1 LNHNV and CDR2 YYDKDF (reference sequence). The germline V and J ends were trimmed by 1 base and 1 base, with 8 bases remaining between them. CDR3 sequence: CATSRGRVSYEQYF. For the CDR3, the DNA is TGTGCCACCAGCAGAGGGAGAGTTTCCTACGAGCAGTACTTC. The whole variable domain, filled in from reference TRBV15 and TRBJ2-7, reads DAMVIQNPRYQVTQFGKPVTLSCSQTLNHNVMYWYQQKSSQAPKLLFHYYDKDFNNEADTPDNFQSRRPNTSFCFLDIRSPGLGDTAMYLCATSRGRVSYEQYFGPGTRLTVT.

This clonotype was counted between two and nine times. This chain uses TRBV7-9 with TRBJ2-7; D is possibly TRBD2 (6 bases). The ends were cut back, 5 bases at V and 3 bases at J, with 17 bases in the middle. Germline assignment: CDR1 SEHNR and CDR2 FQNEAQ (reference sequence). CDR3 length: 15 amino acids. The CDR3 sequence: CASSRGDLEHYEQYF. The CDR3 bases are TGTGCCAGCAGCCGCGGGGACTTGGAACACTACGAGCAGTACTTC.

The gene calls are TRBV5-6 and TRBJ2-5; tentatively, D is TRBD1 or TRBD2 (5 bases each). The CDR3 spans 13 residues. Germline V gives CDR1 SGHDT, CDR2 YYEEEE. Trimming removed 2 bases from V and 1 base from J, with 6 bases in between. The CDR3 coding sequence is TGTGCCAGCAGCTTCGGGACCCAAGAGACCCAGTACTTC. Its translation is CASSFGTQETQYF.

J is TRBJ2-6 and V is TRBV7-6; no clear D. The ends were cut back, 5 bases at V and 1 base at J, with 6 bases in the middle. This CDR3 region has 14 residues. The V gene's germline CDR1 is SGHVS and CDR2 FNYEAQ. The CDR3 bases are TGTGCCAGCAGCCCTTGGTCTGGGGCCAACGTCCTGACTTTC. Protein: CASSPWSGANVLTF.

The chain combines TRBV2 with TRBJ1-2; 9 bases fit TRBD1. CDR1 is SNHLY, CDR2 FYNNEI, per germline. CDR3 size: 14 residues. J gave up 4 bases and V 7 bases, and 7 bases lay outside the gene matches. The CDR3 loop reads CASIPGTGSYGYTF. DNA for the CDR3: TGTGCCAGCATCCCGGGGACAGGGAGCTATGGCTACACCTTC.

A few counts support this clonotype. The V gene is TRBV24-1, the J gene TRBJ2-1; D call uncertain. Germline CDR1 is KGHDR and CDR2 is SFDVKD. V lost 4 bases to trimming and J lost 3 bases, with 12 bases between them. The CDR3 spans 15 residues. CDR3 coding DNA: TGTGCCACCAGTGAAGCCGGAACCCACTACAATGAGCAGTTCTTC. Protein sequence: CATSEAGTHYNEQFF.

This clonotype turned up a few times. The rearrangement links TRBV18 to TRBJ1-1; 8 bases agree with TRBD1. CDR1 KGHSH and CDR2 LQKENI come from the germline V gene. The trim removed 3 bases at V and 3 bases at J, leaving 0 bases unmatched. The CDR3 has 13 residues. CDR3 residues: CASSPGQDTEAFF. The CDR3 nucleotides are TGTGCCAGCTCACCGGGACAGGACACTGAAGCTTTCTTT.

This clonotype was detected only a few times. The rearrangement joins TRBV14 to TRBJ1-1; D unresolved. V was pared by 2 bases and J by 5 bases, with 9 bases between. CDR1 is SGHDN and CDR2 is FVKESK in the germline V gene. The CDR3 is 13 residues long. The CDR3 loop reads CASSQRAVTEAFF. CDR3 bases: TGTGCCAGCAGCCAACGAGCGGTTACTGAAGCTTTCTTT. Full variable domain (outside the CDR3, taken from reference TRBV14 and TRBJ1-1): EAGVTQFPSHSVIEKGQTVTLRCDPISGHDNLYWYRRVMGKEIKFLLHFVKESKQDESGMPNNRFLAERTGGTYSTLKVQPAELEDSGVYFCASSQRAVTEAFFGQGTRLTVV.